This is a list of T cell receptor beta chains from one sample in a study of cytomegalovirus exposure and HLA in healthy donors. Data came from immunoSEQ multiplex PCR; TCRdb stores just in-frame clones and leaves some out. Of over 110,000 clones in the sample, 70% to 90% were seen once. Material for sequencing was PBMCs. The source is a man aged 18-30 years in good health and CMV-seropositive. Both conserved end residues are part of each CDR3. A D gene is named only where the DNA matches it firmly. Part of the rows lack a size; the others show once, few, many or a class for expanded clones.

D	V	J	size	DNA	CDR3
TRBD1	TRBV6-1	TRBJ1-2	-	TGTGCCAGCAGCACAGGGGGTTTCGGCTACACCTTC	CASSTGGFGYTF
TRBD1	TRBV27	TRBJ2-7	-	TGTGCCAGCAGAGGTGGACAGGACCACTCCTACGAGCAGTACTTC	CASRGGQDHSYEQYF
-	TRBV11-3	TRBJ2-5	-	TGTGCCAGCGCACTGACAGGCACAGAGACCCAGTACTTC	CASALTGTETQYF
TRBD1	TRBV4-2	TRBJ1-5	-	TGTGCCAGCAGCCAAGACTGGACAGGGGATCAGCCCCAGCATTTT	CASSQDWTGDQPQHF
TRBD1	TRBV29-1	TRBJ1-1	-	TGCAGCGCCCCAAGTGGGACAGCGGGCGGTACTGAAGCTTTCTTT	CSAPSGTAGGTEAFF
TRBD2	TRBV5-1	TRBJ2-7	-	TGCGCCAGCAGCTCGACGACTAGCTTTTCCTACGAGCAGTACTTC	CASSSTTSFSYEQYF
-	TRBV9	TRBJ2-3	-	TGTGCCAGCAGCGTAAATAGCGGCTACACAGATACGCAGTATTTT	CASSVNSGYTDTQYF
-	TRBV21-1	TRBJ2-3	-	TGTGCCAGCAGCAAAGAACTTTGGCGGGAGCGAGGTTGGGGCACAGATACGCAGTATTTT	CASSKELWRERGWGTDTQYF
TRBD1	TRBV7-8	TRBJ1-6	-	TGTGCCAGCAGCCCAGCGGGGACAGGGTCCGATTCACCCCTCCACTTT	CASSPAGTGSDSPLHF
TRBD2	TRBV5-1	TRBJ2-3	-	TGCGCCAGCAGCTCCGGACTAGCGGGGGGGTTAACAGATACGCAGTATTTT	CASSSGLAGGLTDTQYF
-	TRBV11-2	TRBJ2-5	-	TGTGCCAGCAGCTTAGATAACGGGAGTACAGAGACCCAGTACTTC	CASSLDNGSTETQYF
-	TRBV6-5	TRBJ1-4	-	TGTGCCAGCAGCCCAGACAGTCGGCGTAAAAAACTGTTTTTT	CASSPDSRRKKLFF
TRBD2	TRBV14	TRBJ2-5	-	TGTGCCAGCAGCCAATATCTAGCGGTCGAGACCCAGTACTTC	CASSQYLAVETQYF
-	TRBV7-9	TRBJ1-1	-	TGTGCCAGCAGCCCCCCAAGCGGGAACACTGAAGCTTTCTTT	CASSPPSGNTEAFF
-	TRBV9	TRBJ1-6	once	TGTGCCAGCAGCGCAGGGGCCTCCTATAATTCACCCCTCCACTTT	CASSAGASYNSPLHF